The 26 T cell receptor beta chains presented below share a single source sample, sequenced in a study of sequential checkpoint blockade in melanoma. Treatment in this sample: randomized to nivolumab then ipilimumab (arm A) or the reverse (arm B). The assay was immunoSEQ multiplex PCR, and TCRdb's table has in-frame clones only and misses some. The table lists about 13,000 clones, about 72% of them singletons, with roughly half in the top ten. The specimen comprised CD8+ T cells sorted from blood (inferred from file names), sampled from a patient given nivolumab and ipilimumab in sequence. These receptor sequences come from a human patient with melanoma. Some clones in this sample may be carry-over from other donors' samples.

The chain's CDR3 is CASSGEYNEQFF. Written as DNA, the CDR3 is TGTGCCAGCAGCGGGGAGTACAATGAGCAGTTCTTC. The rearrangement uses TRBV9 and TRBJ2-1; possibly TRBD2 for D (5 bases). Germline CDR1 SGDLS, CDR2 YYNGEE. Deletions cut 3 bases from V and 4 bases from J, with 5 bases between. The CDR3 length is 12 residues.

This clone was counted a few times. The genes are TRBV5-1 and TRBJ2-2, with D perhaps matching TRBD1 (5 bases). Germline CDR1 and CDR2: SGHRS and YFSETQ. The CDR3 is made up of 13 amino acids. Trimming took 4 bases from V and 5 from J, leaving 9 bases between them. The CDR3 nucleotides read TGCGCCAGCAGCCTGCCAGGGACCGGGGAGCTGTTTTTT. It translates to CASSLPGTGELFF.

This clone was observed a handful of times. The rearrangement uses TRBV7-6 and TRBJ1-2; no reliable D call. Germline V gene sequence: CDR1 SGHVS, CDR2 FNYEAQ. This CDR3 contains 16 residues. V lost 2 bases and J lost 1, with 14 bases in between. The CDR3 spells CASSLPDTPLNYGYTF. DNA for the CDR3: TGTGCCAGCAGCTTACCTGATACTCCCCTTAACTATGGCTACACCTTC.

This clone was observed a few times. The chain has TRBV7-9 and TRBJ1-2, with 7 bases aligning to TRBD1. Unmatched junction bases numbered 6, after V lost 5 bases and J lost 0 bases. Germline V gene lookup returns CDR1 SEHNR and CDR2 FQNEAQ (reference sequence). The CDR3 consists of 15 residues. The CDR3 DNA is TGTGCCAGCAGCACCTCAGGGGGGACTAACTATGGCTACACCTTC. This codes for CASSTSGGTNYGYTF.

The V and J genes are TRBV9 and TRBJ2-6, with 8 bases that match TRBD2. The CDR3 contains 17 residues. CDR1 is SGDLS and CDR2 is YYNGEE in the germline V gene. The junction had 6 bases not matched to a gene; V was cut back by 2 bases and J by 2 bases. CDR3 region: CASSVVAGGTGANVLTF. CDR3 sequence (DNA): TGTGCCAGCAGCGTGGTGGCGGGGGGCACTGGGGCCAACGTCCTGACTTTC.

The rearrangement links TRBV27 to TRBJ2-3; 9 nucleotides agree with TRBD1. Looked up from germline, CDR1 is MNHEY and CDR2 is SMNVEV (reference sequence). With V trimmed by 2 bases and J by 2 bases, 8 bases remained unmatched. The CDR3 has 17 residues. The CDR3 loop reads CASSLLGTGSHTDTQYF. The CDR3 DNA reads TGTGCCAGCAGTTTACTCGGGACAGGGAGCCACACAGATACGCAGTATTTT.

The chain combines TRBV5-8 with TRBJ1-1; possibly TRBD1 for D (5 bases). The V end lost 1 base, the J end lost 3 bases, and 13 bases lay between the germline ends. CDR1 is SGHTS and CDR2 is YDEGEE in the germline V gene. The CDR3 length is 15 residues. The CDR3 protein is CASSLISWGDTEAFF. Here the CDR3 DNA reads TGTGCCAGCAGCTTGATCAGTTGGGGGGACACTGAAGCTTTCTTT.

As to this clone: Since no conserved phenylalanine or tryptophan closes the CDR3, a read error is the likely cause. J is TRBJ1-1 and V is TRBV10-3, with TRBD1 matching over 7 bases. The V segment lost 5 bases and the J segment 2 bases; nucleotides outside the gene matches: 11. The CDR3 extends over 16 amino acids. Germline lookup yields CDR1 ENHRY and CDR2 SYGVKD. The CDR3: CAISTKLGTVNTEAFL. In DNA, the CDR3 is TGTGCCATCAGTACAAAGTTGGGGACAGTTAACACTGAAGCTTTCCTT.

This rearrangement joins TRBV7-3 to TRBJ2-1; 8 bases align to TRBD2. Trimming removed 3 bases from V and 0 bases from J; junction bases left unmatched: 1. The germline V gene has CDR1 SGHTA and CDR2 FQGTGA. There are 15 residues in the CDR3. This CDR3 reads CASSFSGGSYNEQFF. In DNA, the CDR3 is TGTGCCAGCAGCTTCAGCGGGGGCTCCTACAATGAGCAGTTCTTC.

This clone was observed a few times. The gene calls are TRBV4-3 and TRBJ2-7, with 8 positions matching TRBD1. Trimming at V came to 0 bases and at J to 6 bases, leaving 4 bases not matched to a gene. The germline CDR1 and CDR2 sequences are LGHNA and YSLEER. This CDR3 region has 14 residues. The CDR3 spells CASSQDRGTGEQYF. The CDR3 DNA reads as TGCGCCAGCAGCCAAGATAGGGGGACAGGCGAGCAGTACTTC.

The chain has TRBV19 and TRBJ1-2, with D perhaps matching TRBD1 (5 bases). The germline V and J ends were trimmed by 1 base and 1 base, with 13 bases remaining between them. This CDR3 has 16 amino acids. Germline V lookup: CDR1 LNHDA, CDR2 SQIVND (reference sequence). The CDR3, as DNA: TGTGCCAGTAGTATAGGCCGTAGGGGCGATAACTATGGCTACACCTTC. This translates into CASSIGRRGDNYGYTF.

The chain combines TRBV27 with TRBJ2-7, with 8 bases that match TRBD1. The CDR3 has 13 amino acids. The V and J ends lost 5 bases and 3 bases, in that order; junction bases with no gene match: 3. Germline CDR1 is MNHEY and CDR2 is SMNVEV (reference sequence). CDR3 in DNA: TGTGCCAGCAGTCCAGGGACAGGCTACGAGCAGTACTTC. This sequence encodes CASSPGTGYEQYF.

The chain joins TRBV2 to TRBJ2-7; 7 bases match TRBD1. Per germline, CDR1 SNHLY and CDR2 FYNNEI. The ends lost 0 bases at V and 0 bases at J; junction bases unmatched: 5. The CDR3 runs 16 residues. CDR3 protein: CASSEAPGTDSYEQYF. CDR3 DNA: TGTGCCAGCAGTGAAGCGCCCGGGACAGACTCCTACGAGCAGTACTTC.

The rearrangement uses TRBV27 and TRBJ2-7; 10 bases match TRBD1. This CDR3 is built from 16 residues. The ends lost 6 bases at V and 5 bases at J; junction bases unmatched: 13. CDR1 is MNHEY, CDR2 SMNVEV, per germline (reference sequence). For the CDR3, the DNA is TGTGCCAGCAGGCGCCGGGGACAGGGGATCGTCCACGAGCAGTACTTC. Its translation: CASRRRGQGIVHEQYF.

This clone is categorized as medium-sized. The chain uses TRBV9 and TRBJ1-1; D possibly corresponds to TRBD1 (6 bases). The CDR3 covers 12 residues. CDR1 is SGDLS, CDR2 YYNGEE, per germline. V shed 3 bases and J shed 4 bases, with 7 bases lying between them. CDR3 loop: CASSGTVTEAFF. The CDR3 DNA sequence: TGTGCCAGCAGCGGGACAGTCACTGAAGCTTTCTTT.

The J gene is TRBJ2-3, the V gene TRBV29-1; D gene unclear. CDR3 length equals 10 residues. Germline V gene lookup returns CDR1 SQVTM and CDR2 ANQGSEA. The V and J ends lost 7 bases and 2 bases respectively, with 4 bases between them. The CDR3 nucleotides read TGCAGCGCTATCACAGATACGCAGTATTTT. Protein sequence: CSAITDTQYF.

The chain combines TRBV28 with TRBJ1-5; 7 nucleotides line up with TRBD1. Trimming at V came to 2 bases and at J to 11 bases, leaving 15 bases not matched to a gene. Germline CDR1 reads MDHEN; CDR2 reads SYDVKM. The CDR3 spans 16 residues. This CDR3 reads CASSLTRQGGAWSQHF. In DNA, the CDR3 is TGTGCCAGCAGTTTAACTCGGCAAGGGGGCGCCTGGTCCCAGCATTTT.

This sequence joins TRBV28 and TRBJ1-1, with D hard to call. V shed 6 bases and J shed 1 base, with 12 bases lying between them. This CDR3 comprises 14 residues. Germline V gives CDR1 MDHEN, CDR2 SYDVKM. The CDR3 DNA reads TGTGCCAGCAGGCGAAGAGGCGCGAACACTGAAGCTTTCTTT. Translating gives CASRRRGANTEAFF. The full variable domain, in which reference TRBV28 and TRBJ1-1 provide the parts outside the CDR3, is DVKVTQSSRYLVKRTGEKVFLECVQDMDHENMFWYRQDPGLGLRLIYFSYDVKMKEKGDIPEGYSVSREKKERFSLILESASTNQTSMYLCASRRRGANTEAFFGQGTRLTVV.

This clone showed up just once. The V call is TRBV14, the J call TRBJ2-5; D is perhaps TRBD2 (5 bases). The CDR3 has 17 amino acids. The germline V gene has CDR1 SGHDN and CDR2 FVKESK. Deletions cut 0 bases from V and 1 base from J, with 15 bases between. The CDR3 DNA reads as TGTGCCAGCAGCCAAGAATATGGGAGCGAGTCCCAAGAGACCCAGTACTTC. Amino acid sequence: CASSQEYGSESQETQYF.

J is TRBJ1-3 and V is TRBV9, with unresolved D. CDR3 length equals 14 residues. The V end was cut by 0 bases, the J end by 4 bases, with 8 bases between. CDR1 and CDR2 from the germline V gene are SGDLS and YYNGEE. CDR3 DNA sequence: TGTGCCAGCAGCGTAGATCGGGGAGGAAACACCATATATTTT. This gives the protein CASSVDRGGNTIYF.

The chain combines TRBV11-2 with TRBJ2-7; a possible D gene is TRBD1 (5 bases). In germline, CDR1 is SGHAT, CDR2 FQNNGV. This CDR3 contains 14 residues. V was trimmed by 3 bases and J by 2 bases, leaving 11 bases between them. CDR3 in amino acids: CASSFSDTPYEQYF. The CDR3 region has the DNA TGTGCCAGCAGCTTTTCGGACACCCCCTACGAGCAGTACTTC.

This chain links TRBV7-9 with TRBJ2-7; a weak D match, TRBD1 (5 bases). The length of the CDR3 is 13 residues. CDR1 and CDR2 from the germline V gene are SEHNR and FQNEAQ (reference sequence). V was shortened by 5 bases and J by 3 bases, with 11 bases between the two germline ends. The CDR3 DNA follows: TGTGCCAGCAGCACGAGACAGCACTACGAGCAGTACTTC. Its protein product is CASSTRQHYEQYF. Drawing the rest from reference TRBV7-9 and TRBJ2-7, the complete variable domain is DTGVSQNPRHKITKRGQNVTFRCDPISEHNRLYWYRQTLGQGPEFLTYFQNEAQLEKSRLLSDRFSAERPKGSFSTLEIQRTEQGDSAMYLCASSTRQHYEQYFGPGTRLTVT.

The rearrangement uses TRBV5-1 and TRBJ2-2, with 12 bases that match TRBD2. The V and J ends lost 1 base and 6 bases, in that order; junction bases with no gene match: 4. The CDR3 contains 16 residues. Germline CDR1 SGHRS, CDR2 YFSETQ. The CDR3 reads CASSLRLAGEAGELFF. CDR3 nucleotide sequence: TGCGCCAGCAGCTTGAGACTAGCGGGGGAGGCCGGGGAGCTGTTTTTT. The full variable domain, in which reference TRBV5-1 and TRBJ2-2 provide the parts outside the CDR3, is KAGVTQTPRYLIKTRGQQVTLSCSPISGHRSVSWYQQTPGQGLQFLFEYFSETQRNKGNFPGRFSGRQFSNSRSEMNVSTLELGDSALYLCASSLRLAGEAGELFFGEGSRLTVL.

The chain links TRBV6-5 to TRBJ2-5; no clear D gene. The DNA end favors TRBJ2-7, so the J call may be wrong. Germline V gives CDR1 MNHEY, CDR2 SVGAGI. CDR3 size: 14 residues. CDR3 sequence reads: CASSLRSDPREQYF. CDR3 in DNA: TGTGCCAGCAGCTTGAGGTCAGACCCACGCGAGCAGTACTTC.

This clone was detected a few times. Additional DNA sequences in this sample encode the identical CDR3. The chain's CDR3 is CASSLDWGGGYTF. Here the CDR3 DNA reads TGTGCCAGCAGCTTAGACTGGGGAGGTGGCTACACCTTC. The gene calls are TRBV5-6 and TRBJ1-2; no clear D. The CDR3 has 13 residues. V lost 2 bases, J lost 7 bases, and 12 bases lay in between. CDR1 is SGHDT and CDR2 is YYEEEE in the germline V gene.

DNA of the CDR3: TGTGCCAGCAGTTTACAGGGGGCCCCCGGGGAGCTGTTTTTT. It specifies CASSLQGAPGELFF. This chain joins TRBV7-9 and TRBJ2-2; 9 bases agree with TRBD1. The germline CDR1 and CDR2 sequences are SEHNR and FQNEAQ (reference sequence). This CDR3 has 14 residues. Trimming took 6 bases from V and 6 from J; bases not matched to a gene: 5.